The 19 T cell receptor beta chains presented below share a single source sample, sequenced in a study of PD-1 blockade in classical Hodgkin lymphoma. Each and every patient relapsed after autologous stem cell transplantation, and patients got differing brentuximab vedotin exposure. Libraries were prepared by immunoSEQ multiplex PCR; TCRdb keeps only in-frame clonotypes and omits some of them. The repertoire holds about 94,000 clones, with 80% to 90% as singletons. Sample: peripheral blood mononuclear cells (PBMCs), taken before the second cycle of nivolumab. These receptors all stem from a human donor with classical Hodgkin lymphoma.

This chain connects TRBV7-9 to TRBJ2-2, with D tentatively TRBD1 (6 bases). V lost 4 bases and J 1 base, leaving 10 bases between the germline ends. Per germline, CDR1 SEHNR and CDR2 FQNEAQ (reference sequence). The CDR3 is 15 amino acids. The CDR3 coding sequence is TGTGCCAGCAGCTCCCCGGGACAGAACACCGGGGAGCTGTTTTTT. This sequence encodes CASSSPGQNTGELFF.

The chain employs TRBV28 and TRBJ2-3; D is possibly TRBD1 (6 bases). The V and J ends lost 3 bases and 4 bases respectively, with 14 bases between them. This CDR3 contains 15 residues. From germline, CDR1 is MDHEN and CDR2 SYDVKM. CDR3 loop: CASSFSGVFSDTQYF. In DNA, the CDR3 is TGTGCCAGCAGTTTTTCAGGGGTTTTTTCAGATACGCAGTATTTT. The whole variable domain, filled in from reference TRBV28 and TRBJ2-3, reads DVKVTQSSRYLVKRTGEKVFLECVQDMDHENMFWYRQDPGLGLRLIYFSYDVKMKEKGDIPEGYSVSREKKERFSLILESASTNQTSMYLCASSFSGVFSDTQYFGPGTRLTVL.

The chain links TRBV2 to TRBJ1-5; D is undetermined. The CDR3 is made up of 17 amino acids. CDR1 and CDR2 (germline): SNHLY, FYNNEI. V lost 0 bases and J 0 bases, leaving 12 bases between the germline ends. CDR3 bases: TGTGCCAGCAGTGAAGCGCTGGCCAGCGGTAGCAATCAGCCCCAGCATTTT. It encodes CASSEALASGSNQPQHF.

The chain couples TRBV11-2 to TRBJ2-7, with 11 bases that match TRBD2. CDR1 and CDR2 from the germline V gene are SGHAT and FQNNGV. The CDR3 length is 15 residues. Trimming cost V 7 bases and J 0 bases; bases outside gene matches: 5. CDR3 in amino acids: CASNTGLAASYEQYF. CDR3 bases: TGTGCCAGCAACACGGGACTAGCGGCCTCCTACGAGCAGTACTTC.

This clone was seen only a few times. The rearrangement uses TRBV9 and TRBJ2-3; D may be TRBD2 (6 bases). Between the trimmed V and J ends, which lost 0 bases and 6 bases, there was a span of 17 bases. The CDR3 length is 16 residues. Germline V gene lookup returns CDR1 SGDLS and CDR2 YYNGEE. The CDR3 sequence is CASSVVPSDPPDTQYF. The CDR3 DNA reads TGTGCCAGCAGCGTAGTCCCTAGCGACCCCCCCGATACGCAGTATTTT.

V usage is TRBV2 and J usage is TRBJ2-1, with 16 bases fitting TRBD2. The CDR3 is 21 amino acids. The germline CDR1 and CDR2 sequences are SNHLY and FYNNEI. Unmatched junction bases numbered 23, after V lost 8 bases and J lost 7 bases. The CDR3 nucleotides read TGTGCCAGCGGGGGACTAGCGGGAGGGTCAGTTTCAGGGCCCTACTTTAATGAGCAGTTCTTC. Translated, it gives CASGGLAGGSVSGPYFNEQFF.

The chain employs TRBV6-1 and TRBJ2-7; D is unresolved. From germline, CDR1 is MNHNS and CDR2 SASEGT. V lost 1 base to trimming and J lost 3 bases, with 7 bases between them. This CDR3 is 13 amino acids long. The CDR3 here is CASSEGANYEQYF. The CDR3 DNA reads TGTGCCAGCAGTGAAGGTGCGAACTACGAGCAGTACTTC.

The CDR3 region has the DNA TGTGCCAGCAGCTTAGTGAGATCAACTAATGAAAAACTGTTTTTT. It codes for CASSLVRSTNEKLFF. This rearrangement joins TRBV7-9 to TRBJ1-4, with D unclear. V lost 1 base and J lost 0, with 6 bases in between. CDR3 length: 15 amino acids. Looked up from germline, CDR1 is SEHNR and CDR2 is FQNEAQ (reference sequence).

This rearrangement joins TRBV29-1 to TRBJ2-7; 7 positions match TRBD1. Germline trimming cut 6 bases from V and 6 bases from J; bases unmatched to any gene: 5. Germline assignment: CDR1 SQVTM and CDR2 ANQGSEA. This CDR3 has 11 amino acids. CDR3 coding DNA: TGCAGCGTCTGGGACAGTGGCGAGCAGTACTTC. Its protein product is CSVWDSGEQYF.

This clone was observed a single time. The V call is TRBV28, the J call TRBJ2-5; a weak D match, TRBD1 (8 bases). CDR1 and CDR2 from the germline V gene are MDHEN and SYDVKM. Deletions cut 4 bases from V and 2 bases from J, with 23 bases between. CDR3 length: 18 residues. CDR3 residues: CASSSMGWTGTMQETQYF. The CDR3 nucleotides are TGTGCCAGCAGTTCAATGGGCTGGACAGGGACTATGCAAGAGACCCAGTACTTC.

The rearrangement uses TRBV9 and TRBJ2-7; D is possibly TRBD2 (5 bases). The CDR3 has 14 residues. From germline, CDR1 is SGDLS and CDR2 YYNGEE. Trimming removed 0 bases from V and 2 bases from J, with 9 bases in between. This CDR3 reads CASSVVSGAYEQYF. CDR3 bases: TGTGCCAGCAGCGTAGTGTCCGGGGCCTACGAGCAGTACTTC. Full variable domain (remainder filled in from reference TRBV9 and TRBJ2-7): DSGVTQTPKHLITATGQRVTLRCSPRSGDLSVYWYQQSLDQGLQFLIQYYNGEERAKGNILERFSAQQFPDLHSELNLSSLELGDSALYFCASSVVSGAYEQYFGPGTRLTVT.

V and J are TRBV4-1 and TRBJ1-1; a possible D gene is TRBD1 (6 bases). Germline CDR1 MGHRA, CDR2 YSYEKL. The germline V and J ends were trimmed by 8 bases and 4 bases, with 17 bases remaining between them. There are 14 residues in the CDR3. The CDR3 region is CASAIQGSVTEAFF. The CDR3 nucleotides read TGCGCCAGCGCAATACAGGGAAGCGTCACTGAAGCTTTCTTT.

This clone was detected only once. This chain joins TRBV2 and TRBJ1-2; tentatively, D is TRBD1 (5 bases). V was pared by 2 bases and J by 6 bases, with 13 bases between. This CDR3 region has 14 residues. CDR1 SNHLY and CDR2 FYNNEI come from the germline V gene. CDR3 sequence reads: CASSEWVGVHGYTF. Written as DNA, the CDR3 is TGTGCCAGCAGTGAATGGGTAGGGGTCCATGGCTACACCTTC.

The chain links TRBV29-1 to TRBJ2-5, with 8 bases aligning to TRBD1. This CDR3 comprises 18 residues. Germline V gene lookup returns CDR1 SQVTM and CDR2 ANQGSEA. V lost 4 bases and J lost 0; bases outside the gene matches: 16. The DNA of the CDR3 is TGCAGCGTTGCAAAACGGGAGAACCGGGACAGGTACCAAGAGACCCAGTACTTC. Translating gives CSVAKRENRDRYQETQYF.

The J gene is TRBJ1-3, the V gene TRBV7-9; no definite D call. The CDR3 extends over 13 amino acids. Trimming took 5 bases from V and 4 from J, leaving 9 bases between them. Germline CDR1 SEHNR, CDR2 FQNEAQ (reference sequence). The CDR3 sequence is CASSTLSGNTIYF. The CDR3 region has the DNA TGTGCCAGCAGCACTCTGTCCGGAAACACCATATATTTT. Full variable domain (rest looked up from reference TRBV7-9 and TRBJ1-3): DTGVSQNPRHKITKRGQNVTFRCDPISEHNRLYWYRQTLGQGPEFLTYFQNEAQLEKSRLLSDRFSAERPKGSFSTLEIQRTEQGDSAMYLCASSTLSGNTIYFGEGSWLTVV.

This clone is a singleton in its sample. The J gene is TRBJ2-5, the V gene TRBV11-1; perhaps TRBD1 as D (6 bases). Looked up from germline, CDR1 is SGHAT and CDR2 is FQDESV (reference sequence). The CDR3 length is 15 residues. The ends were cut back, 5 bases at V and 3 bases at J, with 16 bases in the middle. The CDR3 nucleotides are TGTGCCAGCAGCACCGGACAGATGAAGAAAGAGACCCAGTACTTC. Protein product: CASSTGQMKKETQYF.

The chain carries TRBV2 and TRBJ2-3; D remains ambiguous. The CDR3 runs to 14 residues. V shed 2 bases and J shed 4 bases, with 10 bases lying between them. The germline V gene has CDR1 SNHLY and CDR2 FYNNEI. The CDR3 region has the DNA TGTGCCAGCAGTGAACTATTTGAGGCAGATACGCAGTATTTT. The encoded protein is CASSELFEADTQYF.

The chain couples TRBV10-2 to TRBJ2-7; D may be TRBD2 (5 bases). The V and J ends lost 3 bases and 0 bases respectively, with 9 bases between them. The germline V gene has CDR1 WSHSY and CDR2 SAAADI. This CDR3 comprises 14 residues. CDR3 nucleotides: TGCGCCAGCAGTGACGGAGGAGGCTCCTACGAGCAGTACTTC. Translating it yields CASSDGGGSYEQYF.

J is TRBJ1-4 and V is TRBV2; 9 bases match TRBD1. Germline V CDR1 and CDR2: SNHLY, FYNNEI. The CDR3 has 14 amino acids. After removal of 7 bases from V and 7 bases from J, the junction contained 7 bases not matched to a gene. The CDR3 protein is CASTNRGRGEKLFF. The CDR3 region has the DNA TGTGCCAGCACCAACAGGGGGCGCGGTGAAAAACTGTTTTTT.